This is a list of T cell receptor beta chains from one sample in a study of healthy donors' naive CD4 and CD8 T cells. One entry per CDR3 protein results from TCRdb running MiXCR on the reads. The data hold about 200,000 distinct CDR3 sequences, with over 60% observed a single time. The specimen sequenced was naive CD4+ and CD8+ T cells sorted from blood, pooled from several donors. The receptors here all came from a pool of human donors in good health; the sample pools cells from several healthy donors. Both conserved end residues are trimmed from each CDR3.

cdr3_aa: ASSITGIPGEQY
v_call: TRBV19
j_call: TRBJ2-7

cdr3_aa: ASSAEERGYGYT
v_call: TRBV5-1
j_call: TRBJ1-2

cdr3_aa: ASSMTGYQPQH
v_call: TRBV19
j_call: TRBJ1-5

cdr3_aa: ASSLGGHTEAF
v_call: TRBV27
j_call: TRBJ1-1

cdr3_aa: ASSKGQGFHGYT
v_call: TRBV12-3/TRBV12-4
j_call: TRBJ1-2

cdr3_aa: ASSIGQGPYLNEQF
v_call: TRBV19
j_call: TRBJ2-1

cdr3_aa: ASSEPETDTQY
v_call: TRBV2
j_call: TRBJ2-3

cdr3_aa: ASEVGETQY
v_call: TRBV2
j_call: TRBJ2-5

cdr3_aa: SVETPQY
v_call: TRBV29-1
j_call: TRBJ2-5

cdr3_aa: ASSPDRAGEQY
v_call: TRBV18
j_call: TRBJ2-7

cdr3_aa: SGGQDSYEQY
v_call: TRBV29-1
j_call: TRBJ2-7

cdr3_aa: ASSQGGRWDEQY
v_call: TRBV4-3
j_call: TRBJ2-7

cdr3_aa: ASSSRQGRVYEQY
v_call: TRBV5-6
j_call: TRBJ2-7

cdr3_aa: SARDRQRLPGAQY
v_call: TRBV20-1
j_call: TRBJ2-5

cdr3_aa: ASSYTIGNEQF
v_call: TRBV6-5
j_call: TRBJ2-1

cdr3_aa: ASSQGSGWTANTDTQY
v_call: TRBV4-1
j_call: TRBJ2-3

cdr3_aa: ASSEPKGVAVQLYREQF
v_call: TRBV6-1
j_call: TRBJ2-1

cdr3_aa: ATRGGGGDYGYT
v_call: TRBV15
j_call: TRBJ1-2

cdr3_aa: SVNLQGTAF
v_call: TRBV29-1
j_call: TRBJ1-1

cdr3_aa: ATGAGSRFNEQF
v_call: TRBV6-2/TRBV6-3
j_call: TRBJ2-1

cdr3_aa: ASSSATGGYQPQH
v_call: TRBV6-5
j_call: TRBJ1-5

cdr3_aa: ASSWAGSSYNEQF
v_call: TRBV6-5
j_call: TRBJ2-1

cdr3_aa: SASGQGSQPQH
v_call: TRBV20-1
j_call: TRBJ1-5

cdr3_aa: ASSPWTALAKNIQY
v_call: TRBV27
j_call: TRBJ2-4

cdr3_aa: AISESSGPYEQY
v_call: TRBV10-3
j_call: TRBJ2-7

cdr3_aa: TSRPTTGGDTQY
v_call: TRBV5-6
j_call: TRBJ2-3

cdr3_aa: ASSSGRSGRKTQY
v_call: TRBV6-5
j_call: TRBJ2-5

cdr3_aa: SARDVGPEAF
v_call: TRBV20-1
j_call: TRBJ1-1

cdr3_aa: SVLAPPLAGPTYNEQF
v_call: TRBV29-1
j_call: TRBJ2-1

cdr3_aa: SVAGRGQGAAEAF
v_call: TRBV29-1
j_call: TRBJ1-1

cdr3_aa: AHEGGGESEAF
v_call: TRBV6-2/TRBV6-3
j_call: TRBJ1-1

cdr3_aa: ASSIRGVRGFYGYT
v_call: TRBV19
j_call: TRBJ1-2

cdr3_aa: SVAGQGLNQPQH
v_call: TRBV29-1
j_call: TRBJ1-5

cdr3_aa: ASSGRLNEKLF
v_call: TRBV5-1
j_call: TRBJ1-4

cdr3_aa: ASSYYWSANPGELF
v_call: TRBV6-5
j_call: TRBJ2-2

cdr3_aa: ASSSWEDKNIQY
v_call: TRBV19
j_call: TRBJ2-4

cdr3_aa: SATTGVLETQY
v_call: TRBV20-1
j_call: TRBJ2-5

cdr3_aa: ASSIAVLGTEAF
v_call: TRBV19
j_call: TRBJ1-1

cdr3_aa: SVSDGYNQPQH
v_call: TRBV29-1
j_call: TRBJ1-5

cdr3_aa: SVQGPNTEAF
v_call: TRBV29-1
j_call: TRBJ1-1

cdr3_aa: ASSLAPIPGNTIY
v_call: TRBV12-3/TRBV12-4
j_call: TRBJ1-3

cdr3_aa: ASSYGLAGSQETQY
v_call: TRBV6-5
j_call: TRBJ2-5

cdr3_aa: SVVEGTDTQY
v_call: TRBV29-1
j_call: TRBJ2-3

cdr3_aa: ASSPGLAGRSTGELF
v_call: TRBV5-4
j_call: TRBJ2-2

cdr3_aa: SVPDRSTDTQY
v_call: TRBV29-1
j_call: TRBJ2-3

cdr3_aa: ASSAQSGRSYEQY
v_call: TRBV6-5
j_call: TRBJ2-7

cdr3_aa: ASRWSETSTDTQY
v_call: TRBV6-2/TRBV6-3
j_call: TRBJ2-3

cdr3_aa: ASSPGAANTEAF
v_call: TRBV5-6
j_call: TRBJ1-1

cdr3_aa: ASSIGNLNNEQF
v_call: TRBV19
j_call: TRBJ2-1

cdr3_aa: ASSYAGTSGRIEQF
v_call: TRBV5-5
j_call: TRBJ2-1

cdr3_aa: ASSQDKAGWGYT
v_call: TRBV4-3
j_call: TRBJ1-2

cdr3_aa: SAPVQGGYNEQF
v_call: TRBV29-1
j_call: TRBJ2-1

cdr3_aa: ASSLGANQETQY
v_call: TRBV13
j_call: TRBJ2-5

cdr3_aa: ATSTWDNSYGYT
v_call: TRBV15
j_call: TRBJ1-2

cdr3_aa: ASSHSLAGGPYEQF
v_call: TRBV6-5
j_call: TRBJ2-1